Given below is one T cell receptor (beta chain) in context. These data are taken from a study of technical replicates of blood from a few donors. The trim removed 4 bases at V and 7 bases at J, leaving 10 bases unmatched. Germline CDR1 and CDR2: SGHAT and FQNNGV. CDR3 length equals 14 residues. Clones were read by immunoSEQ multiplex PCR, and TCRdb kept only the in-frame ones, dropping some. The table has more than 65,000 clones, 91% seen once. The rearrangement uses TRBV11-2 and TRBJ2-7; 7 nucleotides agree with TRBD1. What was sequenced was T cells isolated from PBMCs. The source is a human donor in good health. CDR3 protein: CASSSQTGISEQYF. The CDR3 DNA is TGTGCCAGCAGCTCACAGACAGGGATAAGTGAGCAGTACTTC.